The 2 T cell receptor beta chains below were found in one sample sequenced in a study of glioma-infiltrating T cells. Amplification of TCR alpha and beta CDR3 regions from RNA used iRepertoire nested multiplex PCR. In TCRdb, the multiplex PCR reads were re-called with MiXCR into one record per CDR3 protein. This table has about 140,000 distinct CDR3 sequences, about 39% appearing once. The source material was glioma tissue, nonneoplastic brain tissue, or PBMCs (not recorded which). These receptors were obtained from a human donor with low-grade glioma or glioblastoma, undergoing nonglioma brain surgery, or in good health (not recorded which).

V and J are TRBV11-1 and TRBJ2-1, with 7 bases that match TRBD2. The CDR3 consists of 15 residues. V shed 1 base and J 3 bases; nucleotides not matched to a gene: 3. Germline CDR1 reads SGHAT; CDR2 reads FQDESV (reference sequence). CDR3 bases: TGTGCCAGCAGCTTAGGACTAGCAGACTACAATGAGCAGTTCTTC. Residues: CASSLGLADYNEQFF.

Points on this clonotype: The junction departs from the called germline gene at one end, perhaps through a read error. V gene TRBV6-1 combines with J gene TRBJ2-7; weak D call: TRBD2 (5 bases). The CDR3 runs to 13 residues. Germline V gives CDR1 MNHNS, CDR2 SASEGT. The CDR3 protein is CASSFIGSYERYF. The CDR3 nucleotides read TGTGCCAGCAGCTTCATAGGGAGCTACGAGCGGTACTTC.